These T cell receptor beta chains were read from a single sample in a study of T cell changes during pregnancy in multiple sclerosis. Libraries were prepared by immunoSEQ multiplex PCR; TCRdb keeps only in-frame clonotypes and omits some of them. The sample holds approximately 50,000 clones, 92% seen once. The sequenced sample was CD4+ T cells from peripheral blood mononuclear cells, obtained after pregnancy. These receptor sequences come from a female donor with multiple sclerosis, enrolled in a pregnancy study. CDR3s include the opening cysteine and the closing phenylalanine or tryptophan. A D gene is named only where the DNA matches it firmly. Clone size is shown for a subset of rows, as once, few, many or a class of expanded clone.

TRBD1 TRBJ1-5 NA TRBV19 CASSDRAGQPQHF TGTGCCAGTAGTGACAGGGCCGGTCAGCCCCAGCATTTT
TRBD1 TRBJ1-1 few TRBV29-1 CSVEQGGTEAFF TGCAGCGTTGAGCAGGGGGGCACTGAAGCTTTCTTT
TRBD1 TRBJ1-2 NA TRBV10-3 CAIRALDRAGYTF TGTGCCATCAGGGCTTTGGACAGGGCTGGCTACACCTTC
NA TRBJ1-1 NA TRBV5-6 CASRHWAQGEAFF TGTGCCAGCAGACACTGGGCACAGGGTGAAGCTTTCTTT
NA TRBJ2-7 NA TRBV28 CASSPTPGRRSYEQYF TGTGCCAGCAGTCCCACCCCCGGACGGAGGTCCTACGAGCAGTACTTC
NA TRBJ2-2 NA TRBV5-8 CASSSTLASNTGELFF TGTGCCAGCAGTTCGACCCTAGCGTCGAACACCGGGGAGCTGTTTTTT
NA TRBJ1-5 NA TRBV18 CASSLSGQSSNQPQHF TGTGCCAGCTCACTCTCCGGACAAAGTAGCAATCAGCCCCAGCATTTT
NA TRBJ1-1 NA TRBV5-1 CASGRDSTNTEAFF TGCGCCAGCGGACGGGACTCGACGAACACTGAAGCTTTCTTT
NA TRBJ1-2 NA TRBV25-1 CASSVTEKGYTF TGTGCCAGCAGTGTGACGGAGAAAGGCTACACCTTC
NA TRBJ2-3 once TRBV29-1 CSVPGTPTSGDTQYF TGCAGCGTCCCCGGGACACCTACCAGTGGAGATACGCAGTATTTT
NA TRBJ2-1 NA TRBV10-1 CASSDPAASSYNEQFF TGCGCCAGCAGTGATCCCGCAGCGAGCTCCTACAATGAGCAGTTCTTC
TRBD2 TRBJ2-7 NA TRBV5-5 CASNSWGGPAGTYEQYF TGTGCCAGCAACTCATGGGGGGGACCAGCGGGAACCTACGAGCAGTACTTC
TRBD1 TRBJ1-5 NA TRBV15 CATSSPTGPNQPQHF TGTGCCACCAGCAGCCCGACAGGGCCCAATCAGCCCCAGCATTTT
TRBD1 TRBJ2-7 NA TRBV5-1 CASSQKGQGAEQYF TGCGCCAGCAGCCAAAAGGGACAGGGGGCCGAGCAGTACTTC
TRBD1 TRBJ2-7 once TRBV4-2 CASSQDRGTGAYEQYF TGTGCCAGCAGCCAAGATAGGGGGACAGGGGCATACGAGCAGTACTTC
TRBD2 TRBJ2-2 NA TRBV9 CASSPSGSWSGELFF TGTGCCAGCAGCCCTAGCGGGAGTTGGTCTGGGGAGCTGTTTTTT
NA TRBJ2-1 NA TRBV2 CATLPRLRDNNEQFF TGTGCCACCCTGCCGAGGTTACGGGATAACAATGAGCAGTTCTTC
TRBD1 TRBJ1-1 NA TRBV9 CASSVGGDRRYTEAFF TGTGCCAGCAGCGTAGGGGGGGACAGGCGGTACACTGAAGCTTTCTTT
NA TRBJ2-3 once TRBV4-2 CASSQDTGSTDTQYF TGTGCCAGCAGCCAAGATACGGGTTCCACAGATACGCAGTATTTT
TRBD2 TRBJ2-3 NA TRBV7-9 CASSLGGSGRKDTQYF TGTGCCAGCAGCTTAGGGGGCAGCGGGAGGAAAGATACGCAGTATTTT
NA TRBJ1-5 NA TRBV19 CASSFRGGVGQPQHF TGTGCCAGTAGTTTCAGGGGCGGTGTTGGTCAGCCCCAGCATTTT
TRBD1 TRBJ2-2 NA TRBV11-2 CASSLDRWTGGVTGELFF TGTGCCAGCAGCCTAGATCGCTGGACAGGGGGCGTCACCGGGGAGCTGTTTTTT
TRBD1 TRBJ2-7 NA TRBV28 CASSLLRGQGFKSHEQYF TGTGCCAGCAGTTTACTTCGCGGACAGGGGTTTAAATCCCACGAGCAGTACTTC
TRBD2 TRBJ2-1 NA TRBV19 CASRLAGGPNEQFF TGTGCCAGTAGGCTAGCGGGGGGTCCCAATGAGCAGTTCTTC
NA TRBJ2-7 once TRBV30 CAWSVGLDEQYF TGTGCCTGGAGTGTAGGACTGGACGAGCAGTACTTC
NA TRBJ2-3 once TRBV6-4 CASSVNVGSTDTQYF TGTGCCAGCAGTGTAAACGTGGGCAGCACAGATACGCAGTATTTT
NA TRBJ2-6 NA TRBV19 CASSDSPSSGANVLTF TGTGCCAGTAGTGACAGTCCTAGCTCTGGGGCCAACGTCCTGACTTTC
TRBD1 TRBJ1-2 NA TRBV5-6 CASSRQGRSLNYGYTF TGTGCCAGCTCGCGACAGGGCCGATCTCTTAACTATGGCTACACCTTC
NA TRBJ1-4 NA TRBV5-8 CASSQYGASNEKLFF TGTGCCAGCAGCCAGTATGGGGCCTCTAATGAAAAACTGTTTTTT
NA TRBJ2-1 NA TRBV29-1 CSGLTGTLNEQFF TGCAGCGGTTTGACCGGGACACTAAATGAGCAGTTCTTC